One and the same sample provided the 22 T cell receptor beta chains below, sequenced in a study of chemoradiotherapy in HPV16-positive cancers. Some clones are missing from TCRdb's copy, which holds only in-frame ones; the method was immunoSEQ multiplex PCR. The table includes 9,500 to 15,000 clones, about nine tenths detected once. The specimen was blood, collected from a patient who underwent chemoradiotherapy. The receptors here all came from a human donor with HPV-associated anogenital cancer.

The chain combines TRBV4-1 with TRBJ1-4; TRBD1 matches at 10 bases. The CDR3 is 15 amino acids. Germline V gene lookup returns CDR1 MGHRA and CDR2 YSYEKL. Germline trimming cut 3 bases from V and 8 bases from J; bases unmatched to any gene: 6. The CDR3 DNA follows: TGCGCCAGCAGCCAGAGAGGACAGGGGGGGGAAAAACTGTTTTTT. It translates to CASSQRGQGGEKLFF.

The chain joins TRBV2 to TRBJ2-7; tentative D call: TRBD2 (6 bases). This CDR3 comprises 14 residues. Trimming shortened V by 8 bases and J by 3 bases, and 17 bases separated the two germline ends. Germline CDR1 and CDR2: SNHLY and FYNNEI. The CDR3 sequence: CASRGTVLGYEQYF. The CDR3 coding sequence is TGTGCCAGCCGGGGGACGGTCCTTGGCTACGAGCAGTACTTC.

This clone occurred once. V gene TRBV12-5 combines with J gene TRBJ2-3; possibly TRBD2 for D (5 bases). With 1 base removed from V and 4 bases from J, the gap between germline ends came to 9 bases. This CDR3 region has 14 residues. Looked up from germline, CDR1 is LGHNT and CDR2 is FRNRAP. CDR3 sequence: CASGLGREADTQYF. The CDR3 coding sequence is TGTGCTAGTGGTTTGGGTCGGGAAGCAGATACGCAGTATTTT.

This chain connects TRBV27 to TRBJ1-6; TRBD1 might be the D (5 bases). This CDR3 spans 16 amino acids. Germline CDR1 and CDR2: MNHEY and SMNVEV (reference sequence). The ends were cut back, 3 bases at V and 0 bases at J, with 9 bases in the middle. The CDR3 bases are TGTGCCAGCAGTTTCCCAGGGAGCTCCTATAATTCACCCCTCCACTTT. Amino acids: CASSFPGSSYNSPLHF.

This chain links TRBV9 with TRBJ1-1; D remains unclear. The germline gives CDR1 SGDLS, CDR2 YYNGEE. V lost 0 bases to trimming and J lost 0 bases, with 9 bases between them. The CDR3 has 15 amino acids. The CDR3 here is CASSVVPSVNTEAFF. Written as DNA, the CDR3 is TGTGCCAGCAGCGTAGTTCCATCAGTGAACACTGAAGCTTTCTTT. The variable domain in full, with the rest retrieved from reference TRBV9 and TRBJ1-1, is DSGVTQTPKHLITATGQRVTLRCSPRSGDLSVYWYQQSLDQGLQFLIQYYNGEERAKGNILERFSAQQFPDLHSELNLSSLELGDSALYFCASSVVPSVNTEAFFGQGTRLTVV.

The chain employs TRBV6-5 and TRBJ1-1; 9 nucleotides agree with TRBD1. The CDR3 loop spans 13 amino acids. Germline values: CDR1 MNHEY, CDR2 SVGAGI. The J segment lost 5 bases and the V segment lost 7 bases, leaving 5 bases of the junction unmatched. This chain's CDR3 is CASNRQGGTEAFF. CDR3 in DNA: TGTGCCAGCAACCGACAGGGGGGGACTGAAGCTTTCTTT.

V gene TRBV27 combines with J gene TRBJ2-3; D is perhaps TRBD2 (5 bases). Trimming took 2 bases from V and 0 from J, leaving 6 bases between them. Germline assignment: CDR1 MNHEY and CDR2 SMNVEV (reference sequence). The length of the CDR3 is 14 residues. The CDR3 DNA reads as TGTGCCAGCAGTTTACTAGCTAGCACAGATACGCAGTATTTT. Protein: CASSLLASTDTQYF.

This chain links TRBV6-5 with TRBJ2-1, with 7 bases identical to TRBD2. V was pared by 4 bases and J by 4 bases, with 7 bases of the junction left unmatched. CDR3 length: 15 residues. CDR1 and CDR2 (germline): MNHEY, SVGAGI. DNA of the CDR3: TGTGCCAGCAGTTCACGCGGGGGTTCTTACAATGAGCAGTTCTTC. Its translation: CASSSRGGSYNEQFF.

Worth noting for this clone: The sample holds other DNA sequences that translate to the same CDR3. This chain joins TRBV7-9 and TRBJ2-2; 8 bases fit TRBD2. The CDR3 is made up of 15 amino acids. Germline assignment: CDR1 SEHNR and CDR2 FQNEAQ (reference sequence). Unmatched junction bases numbered 3, after V lost 2 bases and J lost 4 bases. CDR3 sequence: CASSLSGGVTGELFF. The CDR3 DNA reads TGTGCCAGCAGCTTAAGCGGGGGCGTCACCGGGGAGCTGTTTTTT.

This chain links TRBV10-3 with TRBJ2-3; 9 positions match TRBD1. Germline V gene data show CDR1 as ENHRY and CDR2 as SYGVKD. The CDR3 is made up of 17 amino acids. Trimming at V came to 2 bases and at J to 5 bases, leaving 11 bases not matched to a gene. The CDR3 DNA follows: TGTGCCATCAGTGAGCCCCCGGGACAGGGCGGAATAGATACGCAGTATTTT. Translated: CAISEPPGQGGIDTQYF.

This chain uses TRBV19 with TRBJ2-5, with D perhaps matching TRBD1 or TRBD2 (5 bases each). The V gene lost 3 bases and the J gene lost 0 bases, with 11 bases spanning the gap. The CDR3 sequence is 15 residues long. Germline V gene sequence: CDR1 LNHDA, CDR2 SQIVND (reference sequence). The CDR3 is CASSIWQGDQETQYF. The CDR3 bases are TGTGCCAGTAGTATTTGGCAGGGAGACCAAGAGACCCAGTACTTC.

V gene TRBV4-1 combines with J gene TRBJ2-7; 8 positions agree with TRBD2. There are 15 residues in the CDR3. V shed 4 bases, J shed 3 bases, and the junction held 8 bases outside the gene matches. Per germline, CDR1 MGHRA and CDR2 YSYEKL. The chain's CDR3 is CASSPGRGGVYEQYF. In DNA, the CDR3 is TGCGCCAGCAGCCCAGGACGGGGGGGGGTCTACGAGCAGTACTTC.

Only one count was recorded for this clone. The chain is built from TRBV20-1 and TRBJ1-2; D unresolved. V was pared by 6 bases and J by 7 bases, with 12 bases between. The CDR3 is 11 residues long. The germline V gene encodes CDR1 DFQATT and CDR2 SNEGSKA (reference sequence). CDR3 region: CSAIGPAGYTF. DNA for the CDR3: TGCAGTGCAATCGGACCCGCTGGCTACACCTTC.

This clone has more than one count but fewer than ten. The chain couples TRBV4-1 to TRBJ2-6, with a tentative D call TRBD1 (6 bases). Trimming took 0 bases from V and 0 from J, leaving 9 bases between them. The CDR3 totals 17 residues. Germline V lookup: CDR1 MGHRA, CDR2 YSYEKL. This CDR3 is CASSQDPGHSGANVLTF. CDR3 DNA sequence: TGCGCCAGCAGCCAAGACCCGGGACACTCTGGGGCCAACGTCCTGACTTTC.

The chain links TRBV11-2 to TRBJ1-2; D not certain. CDR1 SGHAT and CDR2 FQNNGV come from the germline V gene. With 4 bases removed from V and 0 bases from J, the gap between germline ends came to 6 bases. The CDR3 has 13 residues. This CDR3 is CASSSAPNYGYTF. In DNA form, the CDR3 reads TGTGCCAGCAGCTCGGCTCCTAACTATGGCTACACCTTC.

The chain has TRBV7-2 and TRBJ2-3, with unresolved D. With 4 bases removed from V and 0 bases from J, the gap between germline ends came to 8 bases. CDR1 SGHTA and CDR2 FQGNSA come from the germline V gene. CDR3 size: 14 residues. CDR3 sequence reads: CASSWLDSTDTQYF. CDR3 coding DNA: TGTGCCAGCAGCTGGCTAGATAGCACAGATACGCAGTATTTT.

The genes are TRBV20-1 and TRBJ1-1; the D is unclear. Germline V gives CDR1 DFQATT, CDR2 SNEGSKA (reference sequence). V gave up 3 bases and J gave up 6 bases, with 5 bases separating them. The CDR3 runs 10 residues. This CDR3 is CSASNAEAFF. The CDR3 nucleotides read TGCAGTGCTAGTAACGCTGAAGCTTTCTTT.

CDR3 protein: CASGWSGGPGDTQYF. The CDR3 DNA reads TGTGCTAGTGGTTGGTCGGGGGGGCCGGGAGATACGCAGTATTTT. The rearrangement joins TRBV12-5 to TRBJ2-3; 8 positions agree with TRBD2. V shed 4 bases and J 5 bases; nucleotides not matched to a gene: 8. The CDR3 runs to 15 residues. CDR1 is LGHNT, CDR2 FRNRAP, per germline.

The genes are TRBV5-1 and TRBJ1-2; TRBD1 is a possible D gene (6 bases). The CDR3 consists of 15 residues. Germline assignment: CDR1 SGHRS and CDR2 YFSETQ. Deletions cut 0 bases from V and 4 bases from J, with 13 bases between. The CDR3 spells CASSLEQGAVYGYTF. The DNA of the CDR3 is TGCGCCAGCAGCTTGGAACAGGGCGCTGTCTATGGCTACACCTTC.

The chain carries TRBV10-3 and TRBJ1-5; D unclear. With 3 bases removed from V and 5 bases from J, the gap between germline ends came to 5 bases. Germline CDR1 ENHRY, CDR2 SYGVKD. The CDR3 runs to 12 residues. DNA of the CDR3: TGTGCCATCAGTGACGGGGATCAGCCCCAGCATTTT. Translating it yields CAISDGDQPQHF.

The chain has TRBV19 and TRBJ1-1; D unresolved. The CDR3 is 14 residues long. Deletions cut 3 bases from V and 6 bases from J, with 14 bases between. CDR1 LNHDA and CDR2 SQIVND come from the germline V gene (reference sequence). DNA for the CDR3: TGTGCCAGTAGTATTATAGGGAGAAAAGCTGAAGCTTTCTTT. Encoded protein: CASSIIGRKAEAFF. Together with reference TRBV19 and TRBJ1-1, the CDR3 gives the full variable domain: DGGITQSPKYLFRKEGQNVTLSCEQNLNHDAMYWYRQDPGQGLRLIYYSQIVNDFQKGDIAEGYSVSREKKESFPLTVTSAQKNPTAFYLCASSIIGRKAEAFFGQGTRLTVV.

This clone showed up just once. The V gene is TRBV5-3, the J gene TRBJ2-3, with D possibly called TRBD1 or TRBD2 (6 bases each). TRBV5-3 is reported as an ORF; its role is uncertain. Trimming left V 5 bases short and J 2 bases short, with 18 bases between. CDR3 length: 16 residues. The DNA for the CDR3 is TGTGCCAGAAGGGCCGGGGGCTCCTTCACCACAGATACGCAGTATTTT. Its protein is CARRAGGSFTTDTQYF.